One and the same sample provided the 18 T cell receptor beta chains below, sequenced in a study of T cells in localized non-small cell lung cancer. Generated by immunoSEQ multiplex PCR, the TCRdb table keeps only in-frame clones and is missing some. The sample consists of around 91,000 clones, roughly 87% of them appearing once. The specimen comprised peripheral blood, sampled before any cancer treatment. These receptors came from a man between 40 and 75 years old with stage I squamous cell lung carcinoma.

This chain uses TRBV27 with TRBJ1-2, with TRBD1 matching 8 bases. The CDR3 is 19 amino acids. V shed 9 bases and J 4 bases; nucleotides not matched to a gene: 25. Germline lookup yields CDR1 MNHEY and CDR2 SMNVEV (reference sequence). CDR3 region: CASLSRGGDRGAKIYGYTF. In DNA, the CDR3 is TGTGCCAGTCTCTCAAGGGGAGGAGACAGGGGCGCTAAAATCTATGGCTACACCTTC.

CDR3 residues: CASWEGAGGYTF. CDR3 DNA: TGTGCCAGTTGGGAGGGGGCAGGTGGCTACACCTTC. The chain joins TRBV7-2 to TRBJ1-2, with 7 positions matching TRBD1. This CDR3 region has 12 residues. Trimming removed 9 bases from V and 7 bases from J; junction bases left unmatched: 8. Germline V gene sequence: CDR1 SGHTA, CDR2 FQGNSA.

The rearrangement uses TRBV5-6 and TRBJ2-7; D not certain. Deletions cut 0 bases from V and 1 base from J, with 8 bases between. Germline CDR1 SGHDT, CDR2 YYEEEE. This CDR3 contains 14 residues. CDR3 in amino acids: CASSLGYRSYEQYF. The CDR3 nucleotides read TGTGCCAGCAGCTTGGGGTACAGATCCTACGAGCAGTACTTC.

The chain is built from TRBV7-2 and TRBJ2-7; possibly TRBD2 for D (5 bases). Germline CDR1 SGHTA, CDR2 FQGNSA. The V end lost 2 bases, the J end lost 2 bases, and 10 bases lay between the germline ends. The CDR3 is 14 amino acids. This CDR3 reads CASSLSGKTYEQYF. CDR3 in DNA: TGTGCCAGCAGCTTAAGCGGTAAGACCTACGAGCAGTACTTC.

This chain links TRBV27 with TRBJ1-2; tentatively, D is TRBD1 (6 bases). From germline, CDR1 is MNHEY and CDR2 SMNVEV (reference sequence). The CDR3 has 13 residues. Deletions cut 6 bases from V and 4 bases from J, with 12 bases between. CDR3 nucleotide sequence: TGTGCCAGCAGATCGGACAGCGCCTATGGCTACACCTTC. It specifies CASRSDSAYGYTF.

This clone was observed a single time. The chain has TRBV28 and TRBJ1-4; D uncertain. There are 15 residues in the CDR3. The germline CDR1 and CDR2 sequences are MDHEN and SYDVKM. V was clipped by 7 bases and J by 0 bases, with 12 bases between them. CDR3 region: CASKVEGPTNEKLFF. The CDR3 DNA sequence: TGTGCCAGCAAGGTAGAGGGTCCAACTAATGAAAAACTGTTTTTT. The full variable domain, in which reference TRBV28 and TRBJ1-4 provide the parts outside the CDR3, is DVKVTQSSRYLVKRTGEKVFLECVQDMDHENMFWYRQDPGLGLRLIYFSYDVKMKEKGDIPEGYSVSREKKERFSLILESASTNQTSMYLCASKVEGPTNEKLFFGSGTQLSVL.

Note on this clone: Relative to the germline gene, one junction end is altered; a read error may explain this. This sequence joins TRBV7-3 and TRBJ2-2; TRBD2 matches at 7 bases. The CDR3 consists of 16 residues. Germline-derived CDR1 and CDR2 are SGHTA and FQGTGA. CDR3 residues: CASSEQLATNAGELFF. As DNA, the CDR3 is TGTGCCAGCAGCGAGCAACTAGCGACGAACGCCGGGGAGCTGTTTTTT.

The V and J genes are TRBV5-4 and TRBJ2-1, with 7 positions matching TRBD1. The CDR3 is made up of 12 amino acids. Per the germline V gene, CDR1 is SGHNT and CDR2 is YYREEE (reference sequence). V lost 0 bases and J lost 13; bases outside the gene matches: 4. CDR3 nucleotide sequence: TGTGCCAGCAGCTTGGCCGGGACAGCTCAGTTCTTC. Translating it yields CASSLAGTAQFF.

The chain has TRBV30 and TRBJ1-5; the D is unclear. Deletions cut 0 bases from V and 1 base from J, with 7 bases between. The length of the CDR3 is 14 residues. CDR1 is GTSNPN and CDR2 is SVGIG in the germline V gene (reference sequence). This CDR3 is CAWSVPTSNQPQHF. The CDR3 region has the DNA TGTGCCTGGAGTGTACCCACGAGCAATCAGCCCCAGCATTTT.

The genes are TRBV27 and TRBJ2-7, with TRBD2 as a possible D gene (6 bases). The CDR3 sequence is 16 residues long. Trimming removed 6 bases from V and 2 bases from J, with 20 bases in between. Germline values: CDR1 MNHEY, CDR2 SMNVEV (reference sequence). DNA of the CDR3: TGTGCCAGCAGACCTTCCCGCCGGGACTCGGCCTACGAGCAGTACTTC. It is translated as CASRPSRRDSAYEQYF.

A single count supports this clone. The chain has TRBV6-9 and TRBJ1-2; a weak D match, TRBD1 (6 bases). Germline V lookup: CDR1 MNHGY, CDR2 SVAAGI. Trimming removed 1 base from V and 5 bases from J, with 14 bases in between. The CDR3 totals 15 residues. CDR3 sequence reads: CASSYFAGHQYGYTF. In DNA, the CDR3 is TGTGCCAGCAGTTATTTCGCGGGACACCAATATGGCTACACCTTC.

There are a few counts of this clone. The rearrangement joins TRBV4-2 to TRBJ1-1; 8 bases map to TRBD1. The trim removed 0 bases at V and 1 base at J, leaving 1 base unmatched. Per the germline V gene, CDR1 is LGHNA and CDR2 is YNFKEQ. CDR3 size: 15 residues. CDR3 nucleotides: TGTGCCAGCAGCCAAGAGGGACAGGCGAACACTGAAGCTTTCTTT. This encodes CASSQEGQANTEAFF.

CDR3 in amino acids: CASSEAGSVTEAFF. CDR3 DNA sequence: TGTGCCAGCAGCGAAGCAGGGTCGGTCACTGAAGCTTTCTTT. The genes are TRBV25-1 and TRBJ1-1; D possibly corresponds to TRBD1 (5 bases). The CDR3 runs to 14 residues. CDR1 MGHDK and CDR2 SYGVNS come from the germline V gene. Trimming shortened V by 6 bases and J by 4 bases, and 15 bases separated the two germline ends.

The genes are TRBV27 and TRBJ2-4; D might be TRBD1 (6 bases). V was cut by 5 bases and J by 2 bases, with 10 bases left in between. The CDR3 has 14 amino acids. CDR1 and CDR2 (germline): MNHEY, SMNVEV (reference sequence). The CDR3 region is CASSRGGSKNIQYF. The CDR3 coding sequence is TGTGCCAGCAGTAGAGGGGGATCCAAAAACATTCAGTACTTC.

This clone was seen once. The chain combines TRBV2 with TRBJ2-7; D is undetermined. Trimming stripped 6 bases from V and 2 bases from J, with 8 bases between. Germline V gene lookup returns CDR1 SNHLY and CDR2 FYNNEI. This CDR3 is built from 12 residues. CDR3 sequence (DNA): TGTGCCAGCAGAGACGGCCCCTACGAGCAGTACTTC. Its translation: CASRDGPYEQYF. Combining the CDR3 with reference TRBV2 and TRBJ2-7 gives the whole variable domain EPEVTQTPSHQVTQMGQEVILRCVPISNHLYFYWYRQILGQKVEFLVSFYNNEISEKSEIFDDQFSVERPDGSNFTLKIRSTKLEDSAMYFCASRDGPYEQYFGPGTRLTVT.

The V and J genes are TRBV11-1 and TRBJ2-3; 8 bases map to TRBD2. CDR1 is SGHAT and CDR2 is FQDESV in the germline V gene (reference sequence). The CDR3 runs 15 residues. With V trimmed by 2 bases and J by 8 bases, 9 bases remained unmatched. Here the CDR3 reads CASSLSGTRTVTQYF. The CDR3 nucleotides are TGTGCCAGCAGCTTATCTGGGACTAGAACCGTTACGCAGTATTTT.

V and J are TRBV5-1 and TRBJ1-2; 11 nucleotides align to TRBD1. The germline gives CDR1 SGHRS, CDR2 YFSETQ. The V and J ends lost 4 bases and 1 base, in that order; junction bases with no gene match: 6. The CDR3 runs to 16 residues. CDR3 bases: TGCGCCAGCAGCCTGGACAGGGGGCCCCTTAACTATGGCTACACCTTC. It encodes CASSLDRGPLNYGYTF.

The chain joins TRBV28 to TRBJ2-7, with TRBD2 matching 7 bases. The V gene end was trimmed by 3 bases and the J gene end by 6 bases; junction bases not matched to a gene: 11. The CDR3 is 15 amino acids. The germline gives CDR1 MDHEN, CDR2 SYDVKM. CDR3: CASSLAQVRGTEQYF. CDR3 bases: TGTGCCAGCAGTTTGGCCCAAGTGCGGGGGACCGAGCAGTACTTC.